A selection of T cell receptor beta chains follows, all from one sample in a study of neurological immune-mediated disorders. TCRdb re-derived calls from the 5' RACE reads in MiXCR, one entry per CDR3 protein. This sample has some 15,000 distinct CDR3 sequences, with 3% to 3.5% found just once. Sequences were obtained from CD8+ T cells from blood. Receptors were obtained from a woman in her thirties or forties in good health. Both conserved end residues are part of each CDR3. Each record gives: V gene, clone size, D gene, J gene, CDR3 length, CDR3 protein, CDR3 DNA. A D gene is named only where the DNA matches it firmly. Part of the rows lack a size; the others show once, few, many or a class for expanded clones.

v_gene: TRBV7-8; abundance: many; d_gene: TRBD1; j_gene: TRBJ2-1; len: 13; CDR3aa: CASSLNPGGEQFF; CDR3nt: TGTGCCAGCAGCTTAAACCCAGGGGGTGAGCAGTTCTTC
v_gene: TRBV7-8; abundance: many; d_gene: TRBD2; j_gene: TRBJ2-1; len: 17; CDR3aa: CASTPPLTSDKDNEQFF; CDR3nt: TGTGCCAGCACCCCCCCTCTGACTAGCGATAAGGACAATGAGCAGTTCTTC
v_gene: TRBV20-1; abundance: medium-sized; d_gene: -; j_gene: TRBJ1-1; len: 13; CDR3aa: CSATGNQNTEAFF; CDR3nt: TGCAGTGCAACCGGGAACCAGAACACTGAAGCTTTCTTT
v_gene: TRBV14; abundance: many; d_gene: TRBD2; j_gene: TRBJ2-1; len: 16; CDR3aa: CASSLRRGLVYNEQFF; CDR3nt: TGTGCCAGCAGCCTCCGGCGGGGACTAGTATACAATGAGCAGTTCTTC
v_gene: TRBV12-3/TRBV12-4; abundance: many; d_gene: TRBD2; j_gene: TRBJ2-2; len: 13; CDR3aa: CASTTGGTGELFF; CDR3nt: TGTGCCAGCACGACGGGGGGCACCGGGGAGCTGTTTTTT
v_gene: TRBV28; abundance: many; d_gene: -; j_gene: TRBJ2-7; len: 14; CDR3aa: CASSLVGGSYEQYF; CDR3nt: TGTGCCAGCAGTTTGGTTGGAGGCTCCTACGAGCAGTACTTC
v_gene: TRBV4-1; abundance: many; d_gene: -; j_gene: TRBJ2-1; len: 13; CDR3aa: CASSPPSYNEQFF; CDR3nt: TGCGCCAGCAGCCCCCCCTCCTACAATGAGCAGTTCTTC
v_gene: TRBV19; abundance: many; d_gene: TRBD2; j_gene: TRBJ2-7; len: 11; CDR3aa: CASTTGGEQYF; CDR3nt: TGTGCCAGTACCACGGGGGGCGAGCAGTACTTC
v_gene: TRBV6-5; abundance: many; d_gene: TRBD2; j_gene: TRBJ2-3; len: 16; CDR3aa: CASSSGLAASTDTQYF; CDR3nt: TGTGCCAGCAGTTCCGGACTAGCGGCTAGCACAGATACGCAGTATTTT
v_gene: TRBV5-1; abundance: many; d_gene: -; j_gene: TRBJ2-7; len: 14; CDR3aa: CASSSSAGTYEQYF; CDR3nt: TGCGCCAGCAGCTCCTCAGCGGGCACCTACGAGCAGTACTTC
v_gene: TRBV7-8; abundance: many; d_gene: TRBD2; j_gene: TRBJ2-1; len: 18; CDR3aa: CASRNIRLGAGVRNEQFF; CDR3nt: TGTGCCAGCAGGAATATCCGCCTAGGGGCGGGAGTTCGTAATGAGCAGTTCTTC
v_gene: TRBV3-1; abundance: many; d_gene: -; j_gene: TRBJ1-5; len: 12; CDR3aa: CASSQDGQPQHF; CDR3nt: TGTGCCAGCAGCCAAGATGGACAGCCCCAGCATTTT
v_gene: TRBV7-2; abundance: many; d_gene: -; j_gene: TRBJ2-7; len: 13; CDR3aa: CASSLGLASEQYF; CDR3nt: TGTGCCAGCAGCTTAGGGCTAGCGAGTGAGCAGTACTTC
v_gene: TRBV7-9; abundance: many; d_gene: -; j_gene: TRBJ1-2; len: 12; CDR3aa: CASSLGETGYTF; CDR3nt: TGTGCCAGCAGCTTAGGCGAGACAGGCTACACCTTC
v_gene: TRBV19; abundance: -; d_gene: -; j_gene: TRBJ2-7; len: 14; CDR3aa: CASSIGTGTYEQYF; CDR3nt: TGTGCCAGTAGTATAGGGACTGGGACCTACGAGCAGTACTTC
v_gene: TRBV5-1; abundance: many; d_gene: -; j_gene: TRBJ2-7; len: 13; CDR3aa: CASSLEGEEEQYF; CDR3nt: TGCGCCAGCAGCTTAGAAGGGGAGGAAGAGCAGTACTTC
v_gene: TRBV21-1; abundance: many; d_gene: -; j_gene: TRBJ2-4; len: 17; CDR3aa: CASNTSPEMEAKNIQYF; CDR3nt: TGTGCCAGCAATACAAGCCCAGAGATGGAAGCCAAAAACATTCAGTACTTC
v_gene: TRBV20-1; abundance: -; d_gene: -; j_gene: TRBJ1-2; len: 14; CDR3aa: CSAPVRVGNYGYTF; CDR3nt: TGCAGTGCCCCAGTCAGGGTAGGGAACTATGGCTACACCTTC
v_gene: TRBV6-5; abundance: many; d_gene: -; j_gene: TRBJ1-1; len: 12; CDR3aa: CASSYSRREAFF; CDR3nt: TGTGCCAGCAGTTACTCGAGACGTGAAGCTTTCTTT
v_gene: TRBV6-2/TRBV6-3; abundance: many; d_gene: TRBD1; j_gene: TRBJ1-6; len: 15; CDR3aa: CASTAGQGWNSPLHF; CDR3nt: TGTGCCAGCACAGCCGGACAGGGCTGGAATTCACCCCTCCACTTT
v_gene: TRBV6-2/TRBV6-3; abundance: many; d_gene: TRBD1; j_gene: TRBJ2-6; len: 19; CDR3aa: CASSSIEGQGISGANVLTF; CDR3nt: TGTGCCAGCAGCAGTATAGAAGGACAGGGAATATCTGGGGCCAACGTCCTGACTTTC
v_gene: TRBV4-1; abundance: many; d_gene: -; j_gene: TRBJ2-7; len: 16; CDR3aa: CASSQVPRAGGGEQYF; CDR3nt: TGCGCCAGCAGCCAAGTTCCCCGGGCGGGTGGTGGGGAGCAGTACTTC
v_gene: TRBV7-8; abundance: medium-sized; d_gene: TRBD1; j_gene: TRBJ1-1; len: 14; CDR3aa: CASIPDRGNTEAFF; CDR3nt: TGTGCCAGCATCCCGGACAGGGGGAACACTGAAGCTTTCTTT
v_gene: TRBV27; abundance: many; d_gene: TRBD1; j_gene: TRBJ1-3; len: 18; CDR3aa: CASSYLPLGQSSGNTIYF; CDR3nt: TGTGCCAGCAGTTATTTGCCCCTGGGACAGAGCTCTGGAAACACCATATATTTT
v_gene: TRBV6-1; abundance: many; d_gene: -; j_gene: TRBJ2-1; len: 13; CDR3aa: CASSDVSYNEQFF; CDR3nt: TGTGCCAGCAGTGACGTTTCATACAATGAGCAGTTCTTC
v_gene: TRBV10-3; abundance: many; d_gene: TRBD2; j_gene: TRBJ2-1; len: 16; CDR3aa: CAIRDLAGVQSHEQFF; CDR3nt: TGTGCCATCAGGGATCTAGCGGGAGTTCAGTCCCATGAGCAGTTCTTC
v_gene: TRBV5-1; abundance: many; d_gene: TRBD2; j_gene: TRBJ2-1; len: 14; CDR3aa: CASSLLAPYNEQFF; CDR3nt: TGCGCCAGCAGCTTACTAGCGCCCTACAATGAGCAGTTCTTC
v_gene: TRBV7-2; abundance: many; d_gene: TRBD1; j_gene: TRBJ2-7; len: 15; CDR3aa: CASREVQGAAYEQYF; CDR3nt: TGTGCCAGCAGGGAGGTACAGGGGGCCGCTTACGAGCAGTACTTC
v_gene: TRBV7-8; abundance: many; d_gene: -; j_gene: TRBJ2-7; len: 14; CDR3aa: CASSLGLLSYEQYF; CDR3nt: TGTGCCAGCAGCTTAGGGTTACTTTCCTACGAGCAGTACTTC
v_gene: TRBV6-5; abundance: many; d_gene: -; j_gene: TRBJ2-1; len: 18; CDR3aa: CASSYSSWGSTSYNEQFF; CDR3nt: TGTGCCAGCAGTTACTCGAGTTGGGGGTCTACATCCTACAATGAGCAGTTCTTC
v_gene: TRBV28; abundance: many; d_gene: -; j_gene: TRBJ2-5; len: 14; CDR3aa: CASSLWRRKETQYF; CDR3nt: TGTGCCAGCAGTTTATGGAGGCGGAAAGAGACCCAGTACTTC
v_gene: TRBV7-9; abundance: many; d_gene: -; j_gene: TRBJ2-7; len: 16; CDR3aa: CASSSEGAGVSYEQYF; CDR3nt: TGTGCCAGCAGCTCCGAGGGGGCGGGAGTGTCCTACGAGCAGTACTTC
v_gene: TRBV7-9; abundance: many; d_gene: -; j_gene: TRBJ2-5; len: 14; CDR3aa: CASSFPRQEETQYF; CDR3nt: TGTGCCAGCAGCTTTCCCCGGCAGGAAGAGACCCAGTACTTC
v_gene: TRBV5-4; abundance: few; d_gene: -; j_gene: TRBJ2-5; len: 13; CDR3aa: CASSSGSAGTQYF; CDR3nt: TGTGCCAGCAGCTCCGGGAGTGCCGGGACCCAGTACTTC
v_gene: TRBV28; abundance: many; d_gene: -; j_gene: TRBJ1-2; len: 12; CDR3aa: CASRETVYGYTF; CDR3nt: TGTGCCAGCAGGGAGACAGTCTATGGCTACACCTTC
v_gene: TRBV25-1; abundance: many; d_gene: -; j_gene: TRBJ2-3; len: 14; CDR3aa: CASSEFWSTDTQYF; CDR3nt: TGTGCCAGCAGTGAGTTTTGGAGCACAGATACGCAGTATTTT
v_gene: TRBV5-1; abundance: many; d_gene: TRBD1; j_gene: TRBJ2-7; len: 15; CDR3aa: CASSLWTGDSYEQYF; CDR3nt: TGCGCCAGCAGCCTGTGGACAGGTGACTCCTACGAGCAGTACTTC
v_gene: TRBV28; abundance: medium-sized; d_gene: -; j_gene: TRBJ2-7; len: 14; CDR3aa: CASMVHPDHYEQYF; CDR3nt: TGTGCCAGCATGGTGCACCCTGACCACTACGAGCAGTACTTC
v_gene: TRBV5-1; abundance: many; d_gene: TRBD2; j_gene: TRBJ2-7; len: 14; CDR3aa: CASSLLLAEHEQYF; CDR3nt: TGCGCCAGCAGCTTGTTGCTAGCGGAGCACGAGCAGTACTTC
v_gene: TRBV5-1; abundance: hyperexpanded; d_gene: -; j_gene: TRBJ2-6; len: 17; CDR3aa: CASSLDATGSGANVLTF; CDR3nt: TGCGCCAGCAGCTTGGACGCCACAGGGTCTGGGGCCAACGTCCTGACTTTC
v_gene: TRBV28; abundance: many; d_gene: TRBD1; j_gene: TRBJ1-3; len: 15; CDR3aa: CASSTQPTGINTIYF; CDR3nt: TGTGCCAGCAGCACTCAACCGACAGGGATAAACACCATATATTTT
v_gene: TRBV4-1; abundance: many; d_gene: -; j_gene: TRBJ1-5; len: 15; CDR3aa: CASSQDVGGNGPQHF; CDR3nt: TGCGCCAGCAGCCAAGATGTAGGGGGGAATGGGCCCCAGCATTTT
v_gene: TRBV11-2; abundance: many; d_gene: TRBD2; j_gene: TRBJ2-1; len: 16; CDR3aa: CASSFRTSGPYNEQFF; CDR3nt: TGTGCCAGCAGCTTCCGGACTAGCGGGCCTTACAATGAGCAGTTCTTC
v_gene: TRBV20-1; abundance: many; d_gene: -; j_gene: TRBJ1-4; len: 14; CDR3aa: CSASLWGGEEKLFF; CDR3nt: TGCAGTGCTAGCTTATGGGGAGGGGAAGAAAAACTGTTTTTT
v_gene: TRBV20-1; abundance: -; d_gene: TRBD1; j_gene: TRBJ2-1; len: 16; CDR3aa: CSEAITGTGGYNEQFF; CDR3nt: TGCAGTGAAGCGATCACCGGGACAGGGGGCTACAATGAGCAGTTCTTT
v_gene: TRBV29-1; abundance: medium-sized; d_gene: TRBD2; j_gene: TRBJ2-2; len: 17; CDR3aa: CSVFGTRRIGSPGELFF; CDR3nt: TGCAGCGTTTTCGGGACTAGGAGGATAGGTAGTCCCGGGGAGCTGTTTTTT
v_gene: TRBV10-3; abundance: many; d_gene: TRBD2; j_gene: TRBJ2-1; len: 18; CDR3aa: CAISESLADTLPHNEQFF; CDR3nt: TGTGCCATCAGTGAATCGCTAGCGGACACCCTCCCCCACAATGAGCAGTTCTTC
v_gene: TRBV10-1; abundance: -; d_gene: -; j_gene: TRBJ2-5; len: 13; CDR3aa: CASSGRGKETQYF; CDR3nt: TGCGCCAGCAGTGGCCGGGGTAAAGAGACCCAGTACTTC